This entry lists 30 T cell receptor beta chains sequenced from one sample in a study of T cell repertoires in cytomegalovirus infection. No antigen has been assigned to these receptors. TCRdb analysed the reads with MiXCR anew, one entry per CDR3 protein. This sample has about 330,000 distinct CDR3 sequences, with just under 35% found just once. The input for sequencing was cultured PBMCs, taken from culture after CMV antigen stimulation. The receptors come from a human donor in good health (CMV status not recorded). Some clones in this sample may be carry-over from other donors' samples.

The chain combines TRBV12-5 with TRBJ1-2, with 9 bases aligning to TRBD1. This CDR3 is built from 12 residues. The germline CDR1 and CDR2 sequences are LGHNT and FRNRAP. Trimming at V came to 3 bases and at J to 13 bases, leaving 6 bases not matched to a gene. CDR3 residues: CASGLGTGIGTF. The DNA for the CDR3 is TGTGCTAGTGGTTTAGGGACAGGGATAGGCACCTTC.

The sample holds a few counts of this clonotype. The chain combines TRBV7-8 with TRBJ2-7, with D uncertain. This CDR3 contains 13 residues. V was pared by 3 bases and J by 5 bases, with 11 bases between. CDR1 and CDR2 from the germline V gene are SGHVS and FQNEAQ. The CDR3 DNA is TGTGCCAGCAGCTTCGCCCCGGGCAACGAGCAGTACGTC. It translates to CASSFAPGNEQYV.

The V gene is TRBV27, the J gene TRBJ2-7, with 9 nucleotides matching TRBD2. Trimming removed 5 bases from V and 7 bases from J; junction bases left unmatched: 9. Germline CDR1 is MNHEY and CDR2 is SMNVEV (reference sequence). There are 14 residues in the CDR3. The CDR3 region is CASSPLAGLGEQYF. The DNA of the CDR3 is TGTGCCAGCAGTCCCCTAGCGGGACTAGGGGAGCAGTACTTC.

The chain links TRBV4-1 to TRBJ2-7; 10 nucleotides align to TRBD1. The CDR3 extends over 15 amino acids. Germline V gene sequence: CDR1 MGHRA, CDR2 YSYEKL. Unmatched junction bases numbered 7, after V lost 6 bases and J lost 2 bases. CDR3 residues: CASSYRQGATYEQYF. CDR3 DNA sequence: TGCGCCAGCAGTTATAGACAGGGGGCTACCTACGAGCAGTACTTC.

In this sample, this clonotype turned up a few times. The V and J genes are TRBV6-5 and TRBJ1-1; a weak D match, TRBD1 (6 bases). The CDR3 is made up of 15 amino acids. Germline CDR1 is MNHEY and CDR2 is SVGAGI. V was shortened by 2 bases and J by 6 bases, with 16 bases between the two germline ends. The CDR3 DNA reads as TGTGCCAGCAGTTACCTCATGGGGGGGCGGCCTGAAGCTTTCTTT. It specifies CASSYLMGGRPEAFF.

This clonotype was detected ten times or more. The CDR3: CASSFQGLAGGNIQYF. The CDR3 nucleotides are TGTGCCAGCAGCTTCCAAGGACTAGCGGGAGGGAACATTCAGTACTTC. The rearrangement uses TRBV7-2 and TRBJ2-4; the match to TRBD2 covers 15 bases. CDR1 is SGHTA, CDR2 FQGNSA, per germline. This CDR3 has 16 amino acids. V was clipped by 3 bases and J by 7 bases; unmatched bases: 4.

The J gene is TRBJ2-1, the V gene TRBV19; 10 bases are a match to TRBD2. This CDR3 comprises 13 residues. V lost 8 bases, J lost 6 bases, and 4 bases stayed unmatched. The germline CDR1 and CDR2 sequences are LNHDA and SQIVND (reference sequence). CDR3 region: CASSSGSGNEQFF. The CDR3 DNA follows: TGTGCCAGTTCTAGCGGGAGTGGCAATGAGCAGTTCTTC.

This clonotype was seen just once. The rearrangement links TRBV6-6 to TRBJ2-3, with 7 bases fitting TRBD2. V dropped 6 bases and J dropped 2; count of bases not matched to a gene: 14. Germline V gene lookup returns CDR1 MNHNY and CDR2 SVGAGI (reference sequence). The CDR3 consists of 17 residues. CDR3 loop: CASSPRGGRNPTDTQYF. The CDR3 DNA sequence: TGTGCCAGCAGCCCCCGGGGAGGGAGGAACCCCACAGATACGCAGTATTTT.

The CDR3 protein is CSAGGPRRDGGNEQFF. CDR3 nucleotides: TGCAGTGCTGGGGGGCCTAGGCGGGACGGGGGGAATGAGCAGTTCTTC. V usage is TRBV20-1 and J usage is TRBJ2-1, with D possibly matching TRBD2 (7 bases). Germline CDR1 reads DFQATT; CDR2 reads SNEGSKA (reference sequence). The CDR3 covers 16 residues. V gave up 5 bases and J gave up 7 bases, with 24 bases separating them.

J is TRBJ2-1 and V is TRBV10-2; D remains ambiguous. Germline CDR1 is WSHSY and CDR2 is SAAADI. This CDR3 region has 13 residues. With 10 bases removed from V and 3 bases from J, the gap between germline ends came to 13 bases. Here the CDR3 reads CATADGFYNEQFF. For the CDR3, the DNA is TGCGCCACCGCGGACGGTTTCTACAATGAGCAGTTCTTC.

The gene calls are TRBV7-2 and TRBJ1-1; TRBD1 agrees at 7 bases. This CDR3 has 13 residues. Germline CDR1 SGHTA, CDR2 FQGNSA. V dropped 7 bases and J dropped 4; count of bases not matched to a gene: 6. The chain's CDR3 is CASTRQGGTEAFF. In DNA, the CDR3 is TGTGCCAGCACCCGACAGGGTGGCACTGAAGCTTTCTTT. The full variable domain, rest sourced from reference TRBV7-2 and TRBJ1-1, is GAGVSQSPSNKVTEKGKDVELRCDPISGHTALYWYRQSLGQGLEFLIYFQGNSAPDKSGLPSDRFSAERTGGSVSTLTIQRTQQEDSAVYLCASTRQGGTEAFFGQGTRLTVV.

This chain joins TRBV11-2 and TRBJ2-5; no definite D call. Per the germline V gene, CDR1 is SGHAT and CDR2 is FQNNGV. With 5 bases removed from V and 5 bases from J, the gap between germline ends came to 15 bases. CDR3 size: 14 residues. CDR3 in amino acids: CASSAVRGWETQYF. The CDR3, as DNA: TGTGCCAGCAGCGCCGTTCGAGGCTGGGAGACCCAGTACTTC.

A few counts support this clonotype. The chain couples TRBV7-4 to TRBJ2-1, with D perhaps TRBD1 (5 bases). CDR1 and CDR2 (germline): SGHVT, SQSDAQ. The CDR3 is made up of 17 amino acids. Trimming cost V 3 bases and J 8 bases, with 23 bases left between them. CDR3 amino acids: CASSFLSHRPTVDEQFF. The CDR3 nucleotides are TGTGCCAGCAGCTTCCTCAGCCACAGGCCCACGGTGGATGAGCAGTTCTTC. The whole variable domain, remainder taken from reference TRBV7-4 and TRBJ2-1, is GAGVSQSPRYKVAKRGRDVALRCDSISGHVTLYWYRQTLGQGSEVLTYSQSDAQRDKSGRPSGRFSAERPERSVSTLKIQRTEQGDSAVYLCASSFLSHRPTVDEQFFGPGTRLTVL.

This clonotype was found a few times. V is TRBV11-2 and J is TRBJ2-5; 16 bases are a match to TRBD2. V lost 5 bases, J lost 5 bases, and 8 bases stayed unmatched. CDR3 size: 17 residues. Germline CDR1 reads SGHAT; CDR2 reads FQNNGV. The CDR3 is CASSLGTSGRVGETQYF. The CDR3, as DNA: TGTGCCAGCAGCCTCGGGACTAGCGGGAGGGTCGGGGAGACCCAGTACTTC.

V and J are TRBV5-4 and TRBJ2-1, with 9 bases aligning to TRBD1. The junction had 5 bases not matched to a gene; V was cut back by 5 bases and J by 8 bases. There are 13 residues in the CDR3. Germline V CDR1 and CDR2: SGHNT, YYREEE (reference sequence). Written as DNA, the CDR3 is TGTGCCAGCAGTGGGACAGGGAAGGATGAGCAGTTCTTC. It yields the protein CASSGTGKDEQFF.

The chain uses TRBV7-9 and TRBJ2-2, with D uncertain. The CDR3 is 14 amino acids. The V and J ends lost 3 bases and 6 bases respectively, with 11 bases between them. Germline V gene sequence: CDR1 SEHNR, CDR2 FQNEAQ (reference sequence). This CDR3 is CASSLSTSPGELFF. As DNA, the CDR3 is TGTGCCAGCAGCTTGTCGACGTCCCCCGGGGAGCTGTTTTTT.

This clonotype was detected only a few times. The V and J genes are TRBV28 and TRBJ2-1; 11 bases match TRBD2. Per the germline V gene, CDR1 is MDHEN and CDR2 is SYDVKM. The CDR3 is made up of 14 amino acids. Trimming cost V 5 bases and J 8 bases; bases outside gene matches: 5. CDR3 amino acids: CASSETSGRHEQFF. CDR3 sequence (DNA): TGTGCCAGCAGTGAAACTAGCGGGAGACATGAGCAGTTCTTC. The whole variable domain, remainder taken from reference TRBV28 and TRBJ2-1, is DVKVTQSSRYLVKRTGEKVFLECVQDMDHENMFWYRQDPGLGLRLIYFSYDVKMKEKGDIPEGYSVSREKKERFSLILESASTNQTSMYLCASSETSGRHEQFFGPGTRLTVL.

This clonotype was counted a few times. This chain connects TRBV5-1 to TRBJ2-5, with D possibly matching TRBD2 (5 bases). The CDR3 runs to 15 residues. Trimming left V 6 bases short and J 5 bases short, with 20 bases between. The germline gives CDR1 SGHRS, CDR2 YFSETQ. The CDR3 spells CASTGAPGKWETQYF. The CDR3 DNA reads TGCGCCAGCACTGGAGCGCCGGGGAAATGGGAGACCCAGTACTTC.

The chain uses TRBV7-2 and TRBJ1-1, with 8 nucleotides matching TRBD1. The CDR3 length is 12 residues. V dropped 5 bases and J dropped 13; count of bases not matched to a gene: 9. From germline, CDR1 is SGHTA and CDR2 FQGNSA. CDR3 bases: TGTGCCAGCAGCATGGGCAGGGGGCGTTTTTTCTTT. Protein product: CASSMGRGRFFF.

This clonotype was recorded a few times. The chain links TRBV6-5 to TRBJ2-1, with 9 bases lining up with TRBD1. This CDR3 has 15 amino acids. V gave up 2 bases and J gave up 6 bases; unmatched junction bases: 5. Germline CDR1 and CDR2: MNHEY and SVGAGI. CDR3 sequence reads: CASSYGDREVNEQFF. Written as DNA, the CDR3 is TGTGCCAGCAGTTACGGGGACAGGGAGGTCAATGAGCAGTTCTTC.

The V gene is TRBV27, the J gene TRBJ2-4; 8 bases align to TRBD1. CDR1 MNHEY and CDR2 SMNVEV come from the germline V gene (reference sequence). Trimming cost V 3 bases and J 8 bases; bases outside gene matches: 0. This CDR3 region has 12 residues. The CDR3 spells CASSLTGDIQYF. In nucleotides, the CDR3 is TGTGCCAGCAGTTTGACAGGGGACATTCAGTACTTC.

The rearrangement links TRBV2 to TRBJ1-5; D is perhaps TRBD1 (6 bases). CDR3 length: 14 residues. Germline V lookup: CDR1 SNHLY, CDR2 FYNNEI. Trimming stripped 6 bases from V and 6 bases from J, with 15 bases between. The CDR3 DNA is TGTGCCAGCAGGGGGACATGGGAGCGTCAGCCCCAGCATTTT. Its protein product is CASRGTWERQPQHF.

This clonotype was detected only a few times. This sequence joins TRBV2 and TRBJ2-5, with 9 bases identical to TRBD2. CDR1 is SNHLY and CDR2 is FYNNEI in the germline V gene. After removal of 7 bases from V and 2 bases from J, the junction contained 8 bases not matched to a gene. The CDR3 runs 15 residues. CDR3: CASIERLAVQETQYF. For the CDR3, the DNA is TGTGCCAGCATTGAGAGACTAGCGGTACAAGAGACCCAGTACTTC.

The chain uses TRBV20-1 and TRBJ1-1, with D tentatively TRBD1 (5 bases). V was clipped by 1 base and J by 0 bases, with 12 bases between them. Germline V gene lookup returns CDR1 DFQATT and CDR2 SNEGSKA (reference sequence). This CDR3 has 15 residues. The CDR3: CSARGGGGMNTEAFF. CDR3 coding DNA: TGCAGTGCTAGAGGGGGCGGCGGGATGAACACTGAAGCTTTCTTT.

This clonotype came up a few times. The J gene is TRBJ2-4, the V gene TRBV6-6; tentatively, D is TRBD2 (6 bases). The V gene lost 7 bases and the J gene lost 2 bases, with 12 bases spanning the gap. The germline V gene has CDR1 MNHNY and CDR2 SVGAGI (reference sequence). The CDR3 has 14 residues. CDR3 nucleotides: TGTGCCAGCAATACCGGGGGTTCCAAAAACATTCAGTACTTC. Residues: CASNTGGSKNIQYF.

The genes are TRBV7-8 and TRBJ2-7; a possible D gene is TRBD1 (5 bases). Germline loops: CDR1 SGHVS, CDR2 FQNEAQ. The CDR3 totals 13 residues. Trimming shortened V by 1 base and J by 2 bases, and 6 bases separated the two germline ends. The CDR3 bases are TGTGCCAGCAGCTTAGAGGGGACCTACGAGCAGTACTTC. It specifies CASSLEGTYEQYF. The full variable domain, its missing parts supplied by reference TRBV7-8 and TRBJ2-7, is GAGVSQSPRYKVAKRGQDVALRCDPISGHVSLFWYQQALGQGPEFLTYFQNEAQLDKSGLPSDRFFAERPEGSVSTLKIQRTQQEDSAVYLCASSLEGTYEQYFGPGTRLTVT.

This clonotype has just a few counts. The chain combines TRBV28 with TRBJ2-3; D gene uncertain. Per the germline V gene, CDR1 is MDHEN and CDR2 is SYDVKM. This CDR3 spans 14 amino acids. V was trimmed by 6 bases and J by 1 base, leaving 11 bases between them. In DNA form, the CDR3 reads TGTGCCAGCAGCCCAACCTTTGGCACAGATACGCAGTATTTT. As protein: CASSPTFGTDTQYF. Full variable domain (rest looked up from reference TRBV28 and TRBJ2-3): DVKVTQSSRYLVKRTGEKVFLECVQDMDHENMFWYRQDPGLGLRLIYFSYDVKMKEKGDIPEGYSVSREKKERFSLILESASTNQTSMYLCASSPTFGTDTQYFGPGTRLTVL.

This chain uses TRBV7-6 with TRBJ2-5; D remains unclear. Trimming cost V 2 bases and J 3 bases, with 10 bases left between them. From germline, CDR1 is SGHVS and CDR2 FNYEAQ. The CDR3 is 14 amino acids. CDR3 residues: CASSLNTGKETQYF. The CDR3 DNA is TGTGCCAGCAGCTTAAATACCGGAAAAGAGACCCAGTACTTC.

The CDR3 DNA is TGTGCCAGCAGTTTAGGACTGGCCAGGCAGTTCTTC. It codes for CASSLGLARQFF. The gene calls are TRBV6-2 or TRBV6-3 and TRBJ2-1, with D perhaps TRBD2 (5 bases). With 4 bases removed from V and 12 bases from J, the gap between germline ends came to 13 bases. CDR1 is MNHEY, CDR2 SVGEGT, per germline. The CDR3 is 12 residues long.

Here the CDR3 reads CAITAGPGATQYF. The CDR3 DNA sequence: TGTGCAATAACGGCAGGGCCCGGCGCGACCCAGTACTTC. The J gene is TRBJ2-5, the V gene TRBV10-3; D may be TRBD1 (5 bases). The CDR3 loop spans 13 amino acids. CDR1 is ENHRY and CDR2 is SYGVKD in the germline V gene.